Presented here are 16 T cell receptor beta chains from one specimen sequenced in a study of T cell repertoires in cytomegalovirus infection. TCRdb passed the reads through MiXCR, listing each CDR3 protein once. The sample includes around 630,000 distinct CDR3 sequences, roughly 24% seen only once; the top ten take around 7.6%. Sequencing used CD8+ T cells from PBMCs. The receptor source for this set is a human donor in good health (CMV status not recorded). Some clones in this sample may be carry-over from other donors' samples.

There are a few counts of this clonotype. This sequence joins TRBV27 and TRBJ1-1; 8 nucleotides line up with TRBD1. The J segment lost 1 base and the V segment lost 7 bases, leaving 5 bases of the junction unmatched. The CDR3 sequence is 14 residues long. CDR1 and CDR2 (germline): MNHEY, SMNVEV (reference sequence). CDR3 DNA: TGTGCCAGCAATTCAGGGGGCGCGAACACTGAAGCTTTCTTT. Translating gives CASNSGGANTEAFF.

This clonotype showed up many times. The chain combines TRBV28 with TRBJ2-4; D may correspond to TRBD1 or TRBD2 (5 bases each). The ends were cut back, 6 bases at V and 10 bases at J, with 16 bases in the middle. The CDR3 totals 13 residues. CDR1 and CDR2 from the germline V gene are MDHEN and SYDVKM. CDR3 nucleotide sequence: TGTGCCAGCAGCCCCTCAGGGAGCCGGATTCAGTACTTC. Protein: CASSPSGSRIQYF.

The V call is TRBV14, the J call TRBJ2-1, with D possibly being TRBD1 (6 bases). The CDR3 sequence is 17 residues long. Germline loops: CDR1 SGHDN, CDR2 FVKESK. V gave up 4 bases and J gave up 0 bases, with 16 bases separating them. Here the CDR3 DNA reads TGTGCCAGCAGCCCCCCTGATGGACAGAGCTCCTACAATGAGCAGTTCTTC. Translated: CASSPPDGQSSYNEQFF.

Comment on this clonotype: An end of the junction does not agree with germline; a read error may underlie this. The chain links TRBV12-3 or TRBV12-4 to TRBJ2-2, with no clear D. This CDR3 is built from 15 residues. The CDR3 bases are TGTGTCAGCAGTTTTACCCTCCAGAACACCGGGGAGCTGTTTTTT. This gives the protein CVSSFTLQNTGELFF.

On this clonotype: Possible read error: a much larger clone is one base away. J is TRBJ2-3 and V is TRBV7-2; possibly TRBD2 for D (5 bases). CDR3 length: 16 residues. Per germline, CDR1 SGHTA and CDR2 FQGNSA. CDR3 sequence (DNA): TGTGCCAACAGCTTAGACCCTGTGGGAGCAGCAGATACGCAGTATTTT. Its translation is CANSLDPVGAADTQYF.

The CDR3 sequence: CASSTWTGANGYTF. CDR3 DNA: TGTGCCAGCAGTACCTGGACAGGGGCTAATGGCTACACCTTC. V gene TRBV6-5 combines with J gene TRBJ1-2; TRBD1 aligns across 9 bases. The CDR3 loop spans 14 amino acids. CDR1 is MNHEY, CDR2 SVGAGI, per germline. V shed 5 bases, J shed 6 bases, and the junction held 7 bases outside the gene matches.

The genes are TRBV28 and TRBJ2-3; the D call may be TRBD1 or TRBD2 (5 bases each). This CDR3 has 13 residues. Looked up from germline, CDR1 is MDHEN and CDR2 is SYDVKM. With 3 bases removed from V and 4 bases from J, the gap between germline ends came to 8 bases. The CDR3 reads CASSLGVPDTQYF. The DNA of the CDR3 is TGTGCCAGCAGTTTGGGGGTCCCAGATACGCAGTATTTT.

This clonotype was seen only a few times. The chain combines TRBV6-1 with TRBJ2-6; D unclear. V was cut by 6 bases and J by 0 bases, with 12 bases left in between. The CDR3 loop spans 16 amino acids. The germline V gene encodes CDR1 MNHNS and CDR2 SASEGT. This CDR3 reads CASSSLASSGANVLTF. The CDR3 bases are TGTGCCAGCAGCTCCCTCGCTAGCTCTGGGGCCAACGTCCTGACTTTC.

This clonotype was seen many times. This chain connects TRBV7-6 to TRBJ2-2, with D possibly TRBD1 on 6 matching bases. The CDR3 contains 14 residues. Trimming left V 1 base short and J 6 bases short, with 9 bases between. Germline CDR1 and CDR2: SGHVS and FNYEAQ. CDR3 in DNA: TGTGCCAGCAGCTTAGGCACAGGGTCCGGGGAGCTGTTTTTT. It yields the protein CASSLGTGSGELFF.

This clonotype was seen only a few times. The chain couples TRBV14 to TRBJ2-7; tentatively, D is TRBD1 or TRBD2 (5 bases each). This CDR3 spans 12 amino acids. Germline CDR1 reads SGHDN; CDR2 reads FVKESK. Between the trimmed V and J ends, which lost 3 bases and 3 bases, there was a span of 6 bases. CDR3 in amino acids: CASSQRGYEQYF. The CDR3 nucleotides are TGTGCCAGCAGCCAGAGGGGCTACGAGCAGTACTTC.

The V and J genes are TRBV5-6 and TRBJ1-6, with D possibly being TRBD1 (6 bases). The germline gives CDR1 SGHDT, CDR2 YYEEEE. Trimming pared 0 bases from V and 13 bases from J, leaving 17 bases between. The CDR3 contains 15 residues. CDR3 region: CASSLDSGATQPLHF. The CDR3 coding sequence is TGTGCCAGCAGCTTGGATTCGGGGGCTACCCAGCCCCTCCACTTT.

This chain uses TRBV20-1 with TRBJ2-1; no reliable D call. This CDR3 comprises 14 residues. The germline V gene encodes CDR1 DFQATT and CDR2 SNEGSKA (reference sequence). V lost 5 bases and J 5 bases, leaving 16 bases between the germline ends. CDR3 nucleotide sequence: TGCAGTGCTCCCGGGCCCCATACCGACAATGAGCAGTTCTTC. As protein: CSAPGPHTDNEQFF.

This clonotype was counted between two and nine times. V and J are TRBV13 and TRBJ2-5, with D possibly matching TRBD2 (6 bases). The CDR3 sequence is 15 residues long. CDR1 and CDR2 from the germline V gene are PRHDT and FYEKMQ (reference sequence). V was shortened by 5 bases and J by 5 bases, with 18 bases between the two germline ends. CDR3 in amino acids: CASSPRGSRGETQYF. CDR3 coding DNA: TGTGCCAGCAGCCCTAGAGGGTCCCGGGGGGAGACCCAGTACTTC.

The rearrangement links TRBV6-2 or TRBV6-3 to TRBJ1-2; the D gene is possibly TRBD1 (6 bases). CDR1 and CDR2 from the germline V gene are MNHEY and SVGEGT. The CDR3 consists of 12 residues. The ends were cut back, 5 bases at V and 8 bases at J, with 12 bases in the middle. The CDR3 bases are TGTGCCAGCAGTCTCGACAGGCGGGGCTACACCTTC. It is translated as CASSLDRRGYTF.

This clonotype was seen only a few times. The chain carries TRBV29-1 and TRBJ2-1, with TRBD2 matching 9 bases. Germline V gene data show CDR1 as SQVTM and CDR2 as ANQGSEA. The CDR3 is made up of 16 amino acids. The ends lost 1 base at V and 9 bases at J; junction bases unmatched: 13. The DNA for the CDR3 is TGCAGCGTTGAAGGGGGGGCTAGCGGGGAGATGAGTGAGCAGTTCTTC. It codes for CSVEGGASGEMSEQFF.

This clonotype was counted a few times. The chain recombines TRBV20-1 with TRBJ2-3; D is perhaps TRBD1 or TRBD2 (5 bases each). Per the germline V gene, CDR1 is DFQATT and CDR2 is SNEGSKA (reference sequence). This CDR3 is built from 17 residues. Trimming removed 6 bases from V and 2 bases from J, with 24 bases in between. The CDR3 coding sequence is TGCAGTGCCGGGGCCATATGGGATTCTCTTGACACAGATACGCAGTATTTT. The encoded protein is CSAGAIWDSLDTDTQYF.